This T cell receptor beta chain was retrieved from a study of blood T cell repertoires in COVID-19. At the level of the study: The study drew acute and convalescent COVID-19 samples from the United States, Italy and Spain. PBMCs, B-cell-depleted T cells, or T cells provided the cDNA or gDNA that made up the material.

Sequenced by immunoSEQ multiplex PCR; TCRdb stores in-frame clones only, minus some. The repertoire holds roughly 100,000 clones, with around 76% as singletons. The sample taken for sequencing was peripheral blood. This clonotype originated in an older woman with acute or convalescent COVID-19.

CDR3 amino acids: CASSSARGHYGYTF. As DNA, the CDR3 is TGTGCCAGCAGCTCGGCAAGGGGGCACTATGGCTACACCTTC. The V and J genes are TRBV9 and TRBJ1-2, with 7 bases identical to TRBD1. V lost 4 bases to trimming and J lost 3 bases; unmatched junction nucleotides: 6. In germline, CDR1 is SGDLS, CDR2 YYNGEE. The CDR3 spans 14 residues.